This entry is about one TCR beta chain. The target antigen is unknown. From the reads, TCRdb called clonotypes with MiXCR, one entry per CDR3 protein. The sample lists approximately 730,000 distinct CDR3 sequences, roughly 30% occurring once. These data are taken from a study of T cell repertoires in cytomegalovirus infection. Study in general: CMV epitopes, recently identified HLA-C-restricted and well-studied HLA-B-restricted, were used. From public TCR beta signatures came an indication of both CMV infection and matching HLA type.

The starting material was cultured PBMCs, obtained from culture after CMV antigen stimulation. This TCR derives from a human donor in good health (CMV status not recorded). Some clones in this sample may be carry-over from other donors' samples.

CDR3 nucleotide sequence: TGTGCCAGCTTAGAAAGCGGGAGACCAGATACGCAGTATTTT. It encodes CASLESGRPDTQYF. The V and J genes are TRBV28 and TRBJ2-3, with TRBD2 matching 8 bases. This CDR3 region has 14 residues. Losses at the gene ends were 8 bases for V and 4 bases for J; bases not matched to a gene: 8. Per germline, CDR1 MDHEN and CDR2 SYDVKM.